Listed below are T cell receptor beta chains from one sample, sequenced in a study of blood T cell repertoires in COVID-19. The assay was immunoSEQ multiplex PCR, and TCRdb's table has in-frame clones only and misses some. The data hold more than 200,000 clones, with 88% observed a single time. The specimen sequenced was peripheral blood. The receptors were sampled from a man aged 70 or older with acute or convalescent COVID-19. CDR3s include the opening cysteine and the closing phenylalanine or tryptophan. A D gene is named only where the DNA matches it firmly. The listing skips clone size in some rows; elsewhere it reads once, few, many or a size class.

clone size	V gene	D gene	J gene	CDR3 DNA	CDR3 protein
-	TRBV11-1	-	TRBJ1-2	TGTGCCAGCAGCTTAGGTTTCGGGGGAAGCTATGGCTACACCTTC	CASSLGFGGSYGYTF
-	TRBV7-9	TRBD2	TRBJ2-1	TGTGCCAGCAGCCCCTCGACTAGCGGACCCTACAATGAGCAGTTCTTC	CASSPSTSGPYNEQFF
-	TRBV18	-	TRBJ1-1	TGTGCCAGCTCCCAGATACAGGGAGGGGGCACTGAAGCTTTCTTT	CASSQIQGGGTEAFF
-	TRBV3-1/TRBV3-2	-	TRBJ1-1	TGTGCCAGCAGCCAAGGCCGGACGGGGGGAGCTTTCTTT	CASSQGRTGGAFF
few	TRBV9	-	TRBJ1-2	TGTGCCAGCAGCGTAACTAACTCCTATGGCTACACCTTC	CASSVTNSYGYTF
-	TRBV5-5	TRBD1	TRBJ2-5	TGTGCCAGCAGCTTACAGGGGGCTCAAGAGACCCAGTACTTC	CASSLQGAQETQYF
-	TRBV11-2	-	TRBJ1-4	TGTGCCAGCAGCTTAGGACAGCCCGCAACTAATGAAAAACTGTTTTTT	CASSLGQPATNEKLFF
-	TRBV4-2	TRBD1	TRBJ1-3	TGTGCCAGCAGCCAAGAAGACAGGGGGTCTGGAAACACCATATATTTT	CASSQEDRGSGNTIYF
-	TRBV5-1	TRBD2	TRBJ2-2	TGCGCCAGCAGCACCCTAGCGGGAGAGCCGAACACCGGGGAGCTGTTTTTT	CASSTLAGEPNTGELFF
-	TRBV7-2	TRBD2	TRBJ2-5	TGTGCCAGCAGCTTAGCGCTGGGAGGGGCGAGGCCAAGAGAGACCCAGTACTTC	CASSLALGGARPRETQYF
-	TRBV7-2	TRBD1	TRBJ2-1	TGTGCCAGCAGCTTAGTTGTGGCAGGGGGCAATGAGCAGTTCTTC	CASSLVVAGGNEQFF
-	TRBV15	TRBD1	TRBJ1-5	TGTGCTACCAGGGACAGGTCGGGTTCGGGCAATCAGCCCCAGCATTTT	CATRDRSGSGNQPQHF
once	TRBV5-5	TRBD1	TRBJ1-1	TGTGCCAGCAGCTTGGGGACAGGGGGGCCTAACACTGAAGCTTTCTTT	CASSLGTGGPNTEAFF
once	TRBV24-1	TRBD1	TRBJ1-4	TGTGCCACCAGTGACCCGACAGGGCCGACCGAAAAACTGTTTTTT	CATSDPTGPTEKLFF
once	TRBV7-8	TRBD1	TRBJ2-3	TGTGCCAGCCTAAACAGGGGTGCCACAGATACGCAGTATTTT	CASLNRGATDTQYF
once	TRBV2	-	TRBJ1-5	TGTGCCAGCAGTCTCGGACTGTTACTTTCCCGCAATCAGCCCCAGCATTTT	CASSLGLLLSRNQPQHF
few	TRBV5-6	TRBD1	TRBJ2-7	TGTGCCAGCAGCTTGGGGACAGGGCCCGGCGAGCAGTACTTC	CASSLGTGPGEQYF
-	TRBV7-9	TRBD1	TRBJ1-4	TGTGCCAGCAGCTTAGGGGCAGGGGGCTCAACTAATGAAAAACTGTTTTTT	CASSLGAGGSTNEKLFF
-	TRBV29-1	-	TRBJ1-3	TGCAGCGCCCACGCAGGGAATTCTGGAAACACCATATATTTT	CSAHAGNSGNTIYF
once	TRBV5-1	TRBD2	TRBJ2-5	TGCGCCAGCAGCCCTGGACTAGCGGGAGAAGAGACCCAGTACTTC	CASSPGLAGEETQYF
-	TRBV7-6	TRBD1	TRBJ1-5	TGTGCCAGCAGCTCGGGACAGGGGTTAAGCAATCAGCCCCAGCATTTT	CASSSGQGLSNQPQHF
-	TRBV19	-	TRBJ2-1	TGTGCCAGTACCTCCATGGGGACACCGTCCAATGAGCAGTTCTTC	CASTSMGTPSNEQFF
-	TRBV19	-	TRBJ1-5	TGTGCCAGTAGTGAACAGGTCAGGCAGCCCCAGCATTTT	CASSEQVRQPQHF
-	TRBV12-3/TRBV12-4	-	TRBJ2-5	TGTGCCAGCAGTTTTCCGGGAGTGGAGACCCAGTACTTC	CASSFPGVETQYF
-	TRBV28	-	TRBJ1-6	TGTGCCAGCAGTACGCGTCCCTCACCCCTCCACTTT	CASSTRPSPLHF
-	TRBV15	TRBD1	TRBJ1-1	TGTGCCACCAGCCGTAGGGGGCACATCGGCACTGAAGCTTTCTTT	CATSRRGHIGTEAFF
-	TRBV19	TRBD1	TRBJ1-5	TGTGCCAGTAATTTCAGGACAGGGTTAATCAATCAGCCCCAGCATTTT	CASNFRTGLINQPQHF
-	TRBV7-2	TRBD1	TRBJ2-5	TGTGCCAGCAGCTCTCGACAGGGTGCGGGAGAGACCCAGTACTTC	CASSSRQGAGETQYF
once	TRBV18	TRBD1	TRBJ1-4	TGTGCCAGCTCACCACCGAGGACAGGGGGCGGACAGGCAACTAATGAAAAACTGTTTTTT	CASSPPRTGGGQATNEKLFF
once	TRBV6-2/TRBV6-3	-	TRBJ2-7	TGTGCCAGCAGTGCCGGGGACACAAATTACGAGCAGTACTTC	CASSAGDTNYEQYF
once	TRBV5-6	-	TRBJ2-2	TGTGCCAGCACTGGAGGTCCGTTCGTGCGGGAGGAGCTGTTTTTT	CASTGGPFVREELFF
-	TRBV19	TRBD2	TRBJ2-1	TGTGCCAGTAGTTTTGCTAGCGGGAGCTATGAGCAGTTCTTC	CASSFASGSYEQFF
-	TRBV10-2	TRBD1	TRBJ2-1	TGCGCCAGCAGTGACCCCAAGGGACAGGGCTACAATGAGCAGTTCTTC	CASSDPKGQGYNEQFF
once	TRBV4-1	-	TRBJ1-2	TGCGCCAGCAGCCAAGACTCCCGGAACTATGGCTACACCTTC	CASSQDSRNYGYTF
once	TRBV5-6	TRBD2	TRBJ2-1	TGTGCCAGCAGCTCTCCCGGGACTAGCGGGAGTCGGTTTGGTGAGCAGTTCTTC	CASSSPGTSGSRFGEQFF
-	TRBV6-4	TRBD2	TRBJ2-3	TGTGCCAGCAGTGCGTCGGCGGGAGGGCACGGGACAGATACGCAGTATTTT	CASSASAGGHGTDTQYF
-	TRBV7-2	-	TRBJ2-7	TGTGCCAGCAGCTTTGGGACTGGTTCCTACGAGCAGTACTTC	CASSFGTGSYEQYF